The 5 T cell receptor beta chains in this list originate from one sample, sequenced in a study of cytomegalovirus exposure and HLA in healthy donors. The PCR had 60 Vbeta and 13 Jbeta primers. The protocol was immunoSEQ multiplex PCR, while the TCRdb copy is restricted to in-frame clones and leaves out a portion. The sample yields 100,000 to 150,000 clones, under 85% seen once. Material for sequencing was PBMCs. These receptors were collected from a woman in her forties or fifties in good health and CMV-seropositive.

The rearrangement links TRBV5-1 to TRBJ1-1; 7 bases align to TRBD1. V shed 4 bases, J shed 6 bases, and the junction held 6 bases outside the gene matches. The CDR3 covers 13 residues. Germline V lookup: CDR1 SGHRS, CDR2 YFSETQ. The CDR3 loop reads CASSIGTAAEAFF. In DNA, the CDR3 is TGCGCCAGCAGCATAGGGACAGCGGCTGAAGCTTTCTTT.

This clone was detected a few times. The chain uses TRBV5-6 and TRBJ1-2; 8 bases fit TRBD1. Germline loops: CDR1 SGHDT, CDR2 YYEEEE. The CDR3 extends over 13 amino acids. Losses at the gene ends were 4 bases for V and 6 bases for J; bases not matched to a gene: 5. The DNA for the CDR3 is TGTGCCAGCAGCAAGACAGGGGAACATGGCTACACCTTC. It translates to CASSKTGEHGYTF.

The table lists this clone with a few counts. Mismatch with germline at one junction end may stem from a read error. The chain is built from TRBV6-5 and TRBJ2-7, with D uncertain. This CDR3 comprises 13 residues. Germline V gene lookup returns CDR1 MNHEY and CDR2 SVGAGI. The CDR3 bases are TGTGCCAGCAGCAACAACCCTCGGGTAGGATCCGACTTC. Translated: CASSNNPRVGSDF.

The chain employs TRBV30 and TRBJ2-7, with a tentative D call TRBD2 (5 bases). CDR1 is GTSNPN and CDR2 is SVGIG in the germline V gene (reference sequence). The CDR3 loop spans 13 amino acids. This CDR3 is CASKSTGSYEQYF. In DNA form, the CDR3 reads TGTGCGTCAAAGAGTACGGGGTCGTACGAGCAGTACTTC.

V is TRBV14 and J is TRBJ2-5; D remains ambiguous. The V and J ends lost 4 bases and 4 bases respectively, with 13 bases between them. The CDR3 length is 14 residues. Per the germline V gene, CDR1 is SGHDN and CDR2 is FVKESK. CDR3 sequence reads: CASSRRSTRETQYF. The CDR3 coding sequence is TGTGCCAGCAGCCGGAGATCTACCAGAGAGACCCAGTACTTC.